This T cell receptor (beta chain) was profiled in a study of OX40 agonist ivuxolimab in advanced cancers. The wider study: Three dose-escalation patients had partial responses: one with hepatocellular carcinoma and two with cutaneous melanoma. Study results and limitations: Dose levels from 0.1 to 3.0 mg/kg saw CD4+ and CD8+ blood T cells expand clonally by week 6.

As concerns this clone: The antigen is not known.

This table comes from immunoSEQ multiplex PCR, and its TCRdb copy is limited to in-frame clones, with some not included. The sample includes over 55,000 clones, 86% of them seen just once. The CDR3 totals 13 residues. From germline, CDR1 is SGHRS and CDR2 YFSETQ. Trimming left V 2 bases short and J 5 bases short, with 10 bases between. This chain uses TRBV5-1 with TRBJ1-1; tentative D call: TRBD1 (5 bases). Here the sequenced sample was CD4+ or CD8+ T cells sorted from blood, taken in a trial of the OX40 agonist ivuxolimab. The TCR comes from an adult with an advanced solid tumor such as melanoma, head and neck, liver or kidney cancer. CDR3 in amino acids: CASSFLGETEAFF. The CDR3 bases are TGCGCCAGCAGCTTCCTAGGGGAGACTGAAGCTTTCTTT. Using reference TRBV5-1 and TRBJ1-1 for the parts outside the CDR3, the full variable domain is KAGVTQTPRYLIKTRGQQVTLSCSPISGHRSVSWYQQTPGQGLQFLFEYFSETQRNKGNFPGRFSGRQFSNSRSEMNVSTLELGDSALYLCASSFLGETEAFFGQGTRLTVV.